The 14 T cell receptor beta chains given below trace back to one sample, sequenced in a study of T cells in Graves' hyperthyroidism and ophthalmopathy. There were TCR beta CDR3 regions amplified from RNA transcripts. In the first-round RT-PCR of the TCR CDR3, the HTBI primer set was used. TCRdb redid the calling of the multiplex PCR reads with MiXCR, one entry per CDR3 protein. The table records some 140,000 distinct CDR3 sequences, approximately 24% of them present only once. Sequencing was carried out using blood. Source of these receptors: a woman aged 45-59 years with Graves' hyperthyroidism that later progressed to Graves' ophthalmopathy.

This clonotype occurred many times. V gene TRBV28 combines with J gene TRBJ2-3; D uncertain. Germline CDR1 and CDR2: MDHEN and SYDVKM. The CDR3 loop spans 15 amino acids. V lost 4 bases to trimming and J lost 6 bases, with 17 bases between them. CDR3 nucleotide sequence: TGTGCCAGCAGTTCCCCCGCGGTTACGAGGGATACGCAGTATTTT. Its translation: CASSSPAVTRDTQYF.

This clonotype was found a few times. The V call is TRBV19, the J call TRBJ2-2, with 7 bases that match TRBD2. The germline gives CDR1 LNHDA, CDR2 SQIVND (reference sequence). V dropped 6 bases and J dropped 5; count of bases not matched to a gene: 18. The CDR3 extends over 18 amino acids. The CDR3 DNA is TGTGCCAGTAGGAACTCGGGCTGGGCGGGAGCTGGGACCGGGGAGCTGTTTTTT. It specifies CASRNSGWAGAGTGELFF.

This clonotype was seen many times. The chain uses TRBV28 and TRBJ2-3; the match to TRBD1 covers 8 bases. Germline V gives CDR1 MDHEN, CDR2 SYDVKM. This CDR3 region has 12 residues. With V trimmed by 5 bases and J by 10 bases, 5 bases remained unmatched. CDR3 DNA: TGTGCCAGCAGTCTCTCGGGACAGGCGCAGTATTTT. Translation gives CASSLSGQAQYF.

Many counts were recorded for this clonotype. J is TRBJ2-2 and V is TRBV29-1; D remains unclear. The length of the CDR3 is 13 residues. The V end lost 4 bases, the J end lost 7 bases, and 13 bases lay between the germline ends. Germline CDR1 reads SQVTM; CDR2 reads ANQGSEA. The DNA of the CDR3 is TGCAGCGTTGCGACAAGCCAAGGCGGGGAGCTGTTTTTT. Translated, it gives CSVATSQGGELFF.

The gene calls are TRBV20-1 and TRBJ2-7, with TRBD1 matching over 8 bases. V lost 4 bases and J lost 2; bases outside the gene matches: 7. Germline assignment: CDR1 DFQATT and CDR2 SNEGSKA (reference sequence). The CDR3 contains 14 residues. The CDR3 DNA sequence: TGCAGTGCTATTACAGGGGGTACTCCCTACGAGCAGTACTTC. It specifies CSAITGGTPYEQYF.

Many counts were recorded for this clonotype. V and J are TRBV12-3 or TRBV12-4 and TRBJ1-1, with a possible D match to TRBD1 (5 bases). This CDR3 comprises 13 residues. The V end was cut by 7 bases, the J end by 11 bases, with 20 bases between. CDR3 bases: TGTGCCAGCAAAGCGGGCCGGGGCCGGCGGGCTTTCTTT. It translates to CASKAGRGRRAFF.

This chain joins TRBV6-1 and TRBJ2-4; 7 bases agree with TRBD2. Germline values: CDR1 MNHNS, CDR2 SASEGT. J lost 9 bases, V lost 7 bases, and 18 bases had no gene match. CDR3 size: 16 residues. CDR3 bases: TGTGCCAGCATGTCCACGGGCGGGGGAAGGGGACCCATTCAGTACTTC. It translates to CASMSTGGGRGPIQYF.

This clonotype has a count of ten or more. The genes are TRBV12-3 or TRBV12-4 and TRBJ2-5; 11 nucleotides align to TRBD2. The V segment lost 5 bases and the J segment 5 bases; nucleotides outside the gene matches: 4. CDR3 length equals 14 residues. CDR3 residues: CASSTRLAGETQYF. The CDR3 DNA follows: TGTGCCAGCAGTACCCGACTAGCGGGGGAGACCCAGTACTTC.

In its sample, this clonotype was seen many times. V and J are TRBV6-1 and TRBJ1-5; D is undetermined. Per the germline V gene, CDR1 is MNHNS and CDR2 is SASEGT. The CDR3 totals 17 residues. The V end was cut by 4 bases, the J end by 0 bases, with 16 bases between. DNA of the CDR3: TGTGCCAGCAGTGTGACGAGCCTCTCCACTAGCAATCAGCCCCAGCATTTT. Residues: CASSVTSLSTSNQPQHF.

Ten or more counts support this clonotype. The V gene is TRBV7-3, the J gene TRBJ2-5, with 11 bases matching TRBD2. The CDR3 is made up of 19 amino acids. V lost 5 bases, J lost 2 bases, and 16 bases stayed unmatched. CDR1 SGHTA and CDR2 FQGTGA come from the germline V gene. This CDR3 reads CASSPRGAVTSGKQETQYF. CDR3 DNA: TGTGCCAGCAGCCCGAGGGGGGCTGTGACTAGCGGGAAACAAGAGACCCAGTACTTC.

This clonotype was counted many times. V gene TRBV6-1 combines with J gene TRBJ1-1; D remains unclear. V shed 5 bases and J shed 1 base, with 11 bases lying between them. The CDR3 is 14 residues long. CDR1 is MNHNS and CDR2 is SASEGT in the germline V gene. The CDR3 nucleotides read TGTGCCAGCAGTACCGGCTCAAAGAACACTGAAGCTTTCTTT. Amino acid sequence: CASSTGSKNTEAFF.

This clonotype has a count of ten or more. The genes are TRBV28 and TRBJ2-6; the match to TRBD2 covers 13 bases. The CDR3 totals 19 residues. The V segment lost 5 bases and the J segment 0 bases; nucleotides outside the gene matches: 7. Per the germline V gene, CDR1 is MDHEN and CDR2 is SYDVKM. The CDR3 reads CASSLGGLAGSSGANVLTF. CDR3 nucleotide sequence: TGTGCCAGCAGTCTAGGGGGACTAGCGGGATCCTCTGGGGCCAACGTCCTGACTTTC.

This CDR3 is CASSEWRGAGGNTIYF. The CDR3 bases are TGTGCCAGCAGTGAATGGCGGGGGGCCGGTGGAAACACCATATATTTT. This chain links TRBV2 with TRBJ1-3; tentative D call: TRBD1 (6 bases). The V and J ends lost 2 bases and 3 bases respectively, with 14 bases between them. Germline values: CDR1 SNHLY, CDR2 FYNNEI. The CDR3 totals 16 residues.

This clonotype was recorded at least ten times. The chain is built from TRBV2 and TRBJ2-6, with TRBD2 as a possible D gene (5 bases). Trimming took 5 bases from V and 0 from J, leaving 20 bases between them. This CDR3 comprises 19 residues. Germline assignment: CDR1 SNHLY and CDR2 FYNNEI. The CDR3 spells CASSNRRGRALSGANVLTF. The DNA for the CDR3 is TGTGCCAGCAGTAACCGACGTGGGCGGGCCCTCTCTGGGGCCAACGTCCTGACTTTC.